This T cell receptor (beta chain) was recorded in a study of shared clonotypes between healthy human individuals. The CDR3 extends over 14 amino acids. Germline V gives CDR1 SGHRS, CDR2 YFSETQ. V shed 4 bases and J shed 1 base, with 9 bases lying between them. Sequenced by immunoSEQ multiplex PCR; TCRdb stores in-frame clones only, minus some. In the table there are about 2.3 million clones, around 93% of which are singletons. Notes on this clone: Distinct nucleotide sequences in the sample also encode this CDR3.

Specimen: naive CD4+ T cells from PBMCs. Documented subset: CD45RA+ positively selected. The V gene is TRBV5-1, the J gene TRBJ1-3, with D possibly matching TRBD1 (5 bases). This receptor was obtained from a man aged 18-30 years in good health. Some clones in this sample may be carry-over from other donors' samples. The CDR3 DNA sequence: TGCGCCAGCAGCGGGGGAGGGTCTGGAAACACCATATATTTT. Residues: CASSGGGSGNTIYF. The full variable domain, completed using reference TRBV5-1 and TRBJ1-3, is KAGVTQTPRYLIKTRGQQVTLSCSPISGHRSVSWYQQTPGQGLQFLFEYFSETQRNKGNFPGRFSGRQFSNSRSEMNVSTLELGDSALYLCASSGGGSGNTIYFGEGSWLTVV.